One sample yielded the 8 T cell receptor beta chains listed below, sequenced in a study of T-cell memory formation after mild COVID-19. TCRdb called the 5' RACE reads again in MiXCR, with one record for every CDR3 protein. The data contain 260,000 or so distinct CDR3 sequences, over 15% of them singletons. The source material was PBMCs or a T cell subset sorted from them (not recorded which). These receptors were taken from a man in his late teens or twenties who had mild COVID-19 (a few samples of this study predate the infection). Cell type and time point are not known.

This chain joins TRBV7-3 and TRBJ2-7, with D hard to call. The CDR3 extends over 14 amino acids. Between the trimmed V and J ends, which lost 5 bases and 0 bases, there was a span of 11 bases. CDR1 is SGHTA, CDR2 FQGTGA, per germline. The CDR3 loop is CASSASKFSYEQYF. CDR3 DNA sequence: TGTGCCAGCAGCGCCTCCAAGTTCTCCTACGAGCAGTACTTC.

The rearrangement joins TRBV4-1 to TRBJ2-7; D is uncertain. The CDR3 consists of 13 residues. V was cut by 0 bases and J by 4 bases, with 7 bases left in between. The V gene's germline CDR1 is MGHRA and CDR2 YSYEKL. The CDR3 DNA sequence: TGCGCCAGCAGCCAAGATTGGGATTACGAGCAGTACGTC. This encodes CASSQDWDYEQYV.

This clonotype was counted many times. The chain employs TRBV11-2 and TRBJ2-5; tentatively, D is TRBD1 (6 bases). CDR3 length equals 17 residues. The germline CDR1 and CDR2 sequences are SGHAT and FQNNGV. V was cut by 5 bases and J by 0 bases, with 19 bases left in between. The CDR3 nucleotides are TGTGCCAGCAGCGGTAATTGGGGCAGGGGTCACCAAGAGACCCAGTACTTC. Amino acids: CASSGNWGRGHQETQYF. Together with reference TRBV11-2 and TRBJ2-5, the CDR3 gives the full variable domain: EAGVAQSPRYKIIEKRQSVAFWCNPISGHATLYWYQQILGQGPKLLIQFQNNGVVDDSQLPKDRFSAERLKGVDSTLKIQPAKLEDSAVYLCASSGNWGRGHQETQYFGPGTRLLVL.

In its sample, this clonotype was seen a few times. The V call is TRBV5-4, the J call TRBJ2-1; the D is unclear. The CDR3 has 11 residues. CDR1 SGHNT and CDR2 YYREEE come from the germline V gene (reference sequence). V lost 0 bases and J 7 bases, leaving 2 bases between the germline ends. The CDR3 DNA reads TGTGCCAGCAGCTTGGAGAATGAGCAGTTCTTC. This gives the protein CASSLENEQFF. Supplemented by reference TRBV5-4 and TRBJ2-1, the full variable domain reads ETGVTQSPTHLIKTRGQQVTLRCSSQSGHNTVSWYQQALGQGPQFIFQYYREEENGRGNFPPRFSGLQFPNYSSELNVNALELDDSALYLCASSLENEQFFGPGTRLTVL.

The table lists this clonotype with a few counts. V and J are TRBV9 and TRBJ2-1; 8 bases agree with TRBD2. Germline loops: CDR1 SGDLS, CDR2 YYNGEE. V trimming: 3 bases; J trimming: 1 base; junction bases outside the gene matches: 6. The CDR3 is 16 amino acids. CDR3 protein: CASSARGGVSYNEQFF. CDR3 coding DNA: TGTGCCAGCAGCGCCCGGGGGGGTGTATCCTACAATGAGCAGTTCTTC.

In its sample, this clonotype was seen a few times. V usage is TRBV20-1 and J usage is TRBJ1-5; D is perhaps TRBD1 (5 bases). Between the trimmed V and J ends, which lost 2 bases and 6 bases, there was a span of 11 bases. Germline-derived CDR1 and CDR2 are DFQATT and SNEGSKA (reference sequence). The CDR3 loop spans 13 amino acids. Written as DNA, the CDR3 is TGCAGTGCTAGAAACGGGGGGGGTCAGCCCCAGCATTTT. This sequence encodes CSARNGGGQPQHF.

The CDR3: CASSRLPGTKYEQYV. The CDR3 bases are TGTGCCAGCAGCCGATTGCCCGGGACAAAGTACGAGCAGTACGTC. The chain is built from TRBV6-5 and TRBJ2-7, with D perhaps matching TRBD1 (6 bases). This CDR3 is built from 15 residues. V was clipped by 6 bases and J by 4 bases, with 19 bases between them. Looked up from germline, CDR1 is MNHEY and CDR2 is SVGAGI.

The J gene is TRBJ2-5, the V gene TRBV6-8; 8 bases fit TRBD2. Germline trimming cut 3 bases from V and 2 bases from J; bases unmatched to any gene: 17. This CDR3 region has 19 residues. CDR1 is MNHGY, CDR2 SAAAGT, per germline. DNA for the CDR3: TGTGCCAGCAGTTATAGAGTGGAAGACTCCGAGCGGGGGCAAGAGACCCAGTACTTC. It translates to CASSYRVEDSERGQETQYF.